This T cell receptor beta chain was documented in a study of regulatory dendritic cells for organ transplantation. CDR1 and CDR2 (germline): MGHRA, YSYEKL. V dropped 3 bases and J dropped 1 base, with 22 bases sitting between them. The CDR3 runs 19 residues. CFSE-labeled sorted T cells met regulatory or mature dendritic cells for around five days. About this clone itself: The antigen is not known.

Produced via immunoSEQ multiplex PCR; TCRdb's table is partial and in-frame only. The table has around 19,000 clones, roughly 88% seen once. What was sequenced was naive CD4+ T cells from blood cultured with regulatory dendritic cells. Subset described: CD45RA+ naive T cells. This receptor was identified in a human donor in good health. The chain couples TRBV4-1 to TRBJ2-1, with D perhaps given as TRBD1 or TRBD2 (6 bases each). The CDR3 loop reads CASSQPKSGGRGSYNEQFF. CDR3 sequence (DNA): TGCGCCAGCAGCCAGCCCAAGAGTGGGGGGCGCGGGTCCTACAATGAGCAGTTCTTC.